A selection of T cell receptor beta chains follows, all from one sample in a study of T-cell memory formation after mild COVID-19. In TCRdb, the 5' RACE reads were re-called with MiXCR into one record per CDR3 protein. In the table there are some 100,000 distinct CDR3 sequences, more than 9.5% of which are singletons. Sequenced sample: PBMCs or a T cell subset sorted from them (not recorded which). These receptors were obtained from a man in his late teens or twenties who had mild COVID-19 (a few samples of this study predate the infection). Cell type and time point are not known. CDR3s include the opening cysteine and the closing phenylalanine or tryptophan. The order of the fields is V gene, CDR3 length, J gene, D gene, clone size, CDR3 protein, CDR3 DNA. The D gene is left open where the match is weak. Clone size is not always given. Where it is, it says once, few, many or a class for expanded clones.

TRBV6-2/TRBV6-3	19	TRBJ2-6	NA	NA	CASISPPGVLSSGANVLTF	TGTGCCAGCATAAGCCCCCCCGGGGTGCTAAGCTCTGGGGCCAACGTCCTGACTTTC
TRBV7-9	14	TRBJ2-3	NA	NA	CASRGGLIPDTQYF	TGTGCCAGCAGGGGAGGACTCATTCCGGATACGCAGTATTTT
TRBV27	14	TRBJ1-2	TRBD1	few	CASGTGLAPYGYTF	TGTGCCAGCGGGACAGGGCTCGCTCCCTATGGCTACACCTTC
TRBV14	16	TRBJ1-1	NA	NA	CASSQTPSRPNTEAFF	TGTGCCAGCAGCCAAACCCCCTCGAGGCCGAACACTGAAGCTTTCTTT
TRBV10-3	18	TRBJ2-2	NA	NA	CAISAPLGRRQDTGELFF	TGTGCCATCAGTGCCCCACTTGGGAGGCGACAAGACACCGGGGAGCTGTTTTTT
TRBV7-3	17	TRBJ2-6	NA	NA	CASSLRGLTPGANVLTF	TGTGCCAGCAGCTTAAGGGGCCTTACTCCTGGGGCCAACGTCCTGACTTTC
TRBV5-5	14	TRBJ2-1	TRBD1	few	CASSPGTGLLGQFF	TGTGCCAGCAGTCCCGGGACAGGGCTTCTCGGCCAGTTCTTC
TRBV4-1	18	TRBJ2-3	TRBD2	many	CASSQDTSGGSSTDTQYF	TGCGCCAGCAGCCAAGACACTAGCGGGGGATCTAGCACAGATACGCAGTATTTT
TRBV7-9	14	TRBJ2-5	TRBD1	few	CASSLGGQQETQYF	TGTGCCAGCAGCTTAGGGGGACAGCAAGAGACCCAGTACTTC
TRBV6-1	15	TRBJ2-5	TRBD2	few	CASSEGLAGAETQYF	TGTGCCAGCAGTGAAGGGCTAGCGGGGGCGGAGACCCAGTACTTC
TRBV6-4	14	TRBJ2-3	NA	NA	CASSDSAGTDTQYF	TGTGCCAGCAGTGACTCGGCGGGGACAGATACGCAGTATTTT
TRBV4-2	18	TRBJ2-1	TRBD2	NA	CASSLNSGGPSSYNEQFF	TGTGCCAGCAGCCTGAATTCGGGGGGACCCAGCTCCTACAATGAGCAGTTCTTC
TRBV4-3	19	TRBJ2-1	TRBD2	few	CASSQEPLERGGPYNEQFF	TGCGCCAGCAGCCAAGAGCCTTTGGAGCGGGGAGGCCCCTACAATGAGCAGTTCTTC
TRBV2	14	TRBJ2-3	TRBD2	NA	CASSDTSGGDTQYF	TGTGCCAGCAGTGATACTAGCGGGGGAGATACGCAGTATTTT
TRBV10-1	15	TRBJ2-5	TRBD1	many	CASSPRTGGLETQYF	TGCGCCAGCAGCCCCAGGACAGGGGGCTTGGAGACCCAGTACTTC
TRBV7-7	15	TRBJ2-3	TRBD2	NA	CASSPAGGRSDTQYF	TGTGCCAGCAGCCCAGCGGGGGGGCGATCAGATACGCAGTATTTT
TRBV6-2/TRBV6-3	13	TRBJ2-3	NA	NA	CASSHVRADTQYF	TGTGCCAGCAGCCACGTACGTGCAGATACGCAGTATTTT
TRBV4-3	16	TRBJ1-2	TRBD1	NA	CASSQEAQGENYGYTF	TGCGCCAGCAGCCAAGAAGCACAGGGGGAGAACTATGGCTACACCTTC
TRBV19	12	TRBJ2-5	NA	many	CASSIGQETQYF	TGTGCCAGTAGTATAGGGCAAGAGACCCAGTACTTC
TRBV11-2	14	TRBJ2-7	NA	few	CATSLDSGSYEQYF	TGTGCCACCTCACTGGACAGCGGCTCCTACGAGCAGTACTTC
TRBV7-9	15	TRBJ1-2	NA	NA	CASSLGPKMGFGYTF	TGTGCCAGCAGCTTGGGACCGAAAATGGGATTCGGCTACACCTTC
TRBV7-2	14	TRBJ2-7	TRBD1	few	CASSPETGIDEQYF	TGTGCCAGCAGCCCCGAGACAGGGATCGACGAGCAGTACTTC
TRBV7-6	16	TRBJ2-7	TRBD1	few	CASSSPYGTVSYEQYF	TGTGCCAGCAGCTCACCGTATGGGACAGTCTCCTACGAGCAGTACTTC
TRBV4-1	17	TRBJ2-7	NA	few	CASSQATFGVFPSEQYF	TGCGCCAGCAGCCAAGCAACCTTCGGAGTGTTTCCGAGTGAGCAGTACTTC
TRBV7-9	15	TRBJ2-5	TRBD1	NA	CASSLPRQGSETQYF	TGTGCCAGCAGCTTACCCAGACAGGGTTCAGAGACCCAGTACTTC
TRBV7-2	16	TRBJ1-1	NA	NA	CASRQDSSGANTEAFF	TGTGCCAGCAGGCAGGACAGTAGCGGGGCGAACACTGAAGCTTTCTTT
TRBV6-1	16	TRBJ2-1	NA	few	CASSEPGAGSYNEQFF	TGTGCCAGCAGTGAACCAGGGGCTGGCTCCTACAATGAGCAGTTCTTC
TRBV7-2	14	TRBJ1-5	NA	few	CASSLGGVGQPQHF	TGTGCCAGCAGCTTAGGGGGAGTTGGTCAGCCCCAGCATTTT
TRBV12-3/TRBV12-4	14	TRBJ1-5	NA	few	CASSFGSANQPQHF	TGTGCCAGCAGTTTTGGGTCAGCCAATCAGCCCCAGCATTTT
TRBV7-9	8	TRBJ2-1	NA	few	CASSLGFF	TGTGCCAGCAGCTTAGGGTTCTTC
TRBV20-1	14	TRBJ2-5	TRBD1	many	CSARGGQGLETQYF	TGCAGTGCTAGAGGGGGACAGGGACTAGAGACCCAGTACTTC
TRBV9	15	TRBJ1-1	TRBD1	many	CASSPRDRLNTEAFF	TGTGCCAGCAGCCCCCGGGACAGACTAAACACTGAAGCTTTCTTT
TRBV4-1	20	TRBJ2-3	TRBD1	many	CASSQVSGTGGSGGTDTQYF	TGCGCCAGCAGCCAAGTTTCCGGGACAGGGGGTAGTGGTGGCACAGATACGCAGTATTTT
TRBV10-3	18	TRBJ2-1	TRBD2	few	CAIGTSGVKLGSYNEQFF	TGTGCCATTGGGACTAGCGGGGTAAAGTTGGGCTCCTACAATGAGCAGTTCTTC
TRBV7-9	15	TRBJ1-3	NA	few	CASSLAYTKGNTIYF	TGTGCCAGCAGCTTAGCGTACACAAAGGGAAACACCATATATTTT